The clone carrying this T cell receptor (beta chain) was counted between two and nine times. What it binds is unknown. This CDR3 region has 13 residues. Looked up from germline, CDR1 is SEHNR and CDR2 is FQNEAQ (reference sequence). V lost 0 bases to trimming and J lost 11 bases, with 13 bases between them. Healthy people donating bone marrow made up the donors. This PCR relied on a set of 60 Vbeta primers and 13 Jbeta primers. Clones were read by immunoSEQ multiplex PCR, and TCRdb kept only the in-frame ones, dropping some. Seen here are around 200,000 clones, around 86% observed once, and the top ten hold 10%. The data are from a study of cytomegalovirus exposure and HLA in healthy donors. Study-wide points: Across HLA loci, a later analysis found differing TCR association rates, with DRB1 most and HLA-C fewest. Fewer N-insertions (relative to the roughly 720-donor mean) were reportedly seen in an Asian-associated ancestry cluster in a later analysis. Accurate HLA-A and HLA-B prediction from TCR beta sequences was reported for most subjects.

Material for sequencing was PBMCs. This TCR came from a woman in her forties or fifties in good health and CMV-seropositive. The chain has TRBV7-9 and TRBJ1-1, with D maybe TRBD1 (5 bases). The CDR3 sequence: CASSLAGGLGAFF. The CDR3 region has the DNA TGTGCCAGCAGCTTAGCGGGGGGACTGGGGGCTTTCTTT. The variable domain in full, completed from reference TRBV7-9 and TRBJ1-1, reads DTGVSQNPRHKITKRGQNVTFRCDPISEHNRLYWYRQTLGQGPEFLTYFQNEAQLEKSRLLSDRFSAERPKGSFSTLEIQRTEQGDSAMYLCASSLAGGLGAFFGQGTRLTVV.